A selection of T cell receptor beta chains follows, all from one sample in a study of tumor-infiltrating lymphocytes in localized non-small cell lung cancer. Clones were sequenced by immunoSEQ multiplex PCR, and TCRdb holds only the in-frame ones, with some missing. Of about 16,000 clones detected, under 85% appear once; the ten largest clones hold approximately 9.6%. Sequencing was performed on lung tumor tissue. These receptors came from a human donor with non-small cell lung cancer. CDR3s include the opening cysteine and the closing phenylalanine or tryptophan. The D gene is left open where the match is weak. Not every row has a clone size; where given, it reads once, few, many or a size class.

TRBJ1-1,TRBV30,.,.,CAWSPLQGFGTEAFF,TGTGCCTGGAGCCCGCTTCAGGGGTTTGGAACTGAAGCTTTCTTT
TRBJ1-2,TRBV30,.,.,CAWRGDGLHFYGYTF,TGTGCCTGGAGGGGGGACGGTTTACACTTCTATGGCTACACCTTC
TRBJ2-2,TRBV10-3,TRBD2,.,CAISTGLASTPGELFF,TGTGCCATCAGTACGGGACTAGCCTCCACTCCCGGGGAGCTGTTTTTT
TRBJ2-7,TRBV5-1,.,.,CASSSGGFSYEQYF,TGCGCCAGCAGCTCCGGAGGTTTTTCCTACGAGCAGTACTTC
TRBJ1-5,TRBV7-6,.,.,CASSPRQDQPQHF,TGTGCCAGCAGCCCCCGCCAAGATCAGCCCCAGCATTTT
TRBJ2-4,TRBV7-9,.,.,CASSLMADIAKNIQYF,TGTGCCAGCAGCTTAATGGCAGACATAGCCAAAAACATTCAGTACTTC
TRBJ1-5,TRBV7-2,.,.,CASSNYGGPQHF,TGTGCCAGCAGCAACTACGGGGGGCCCCAGCATTTT
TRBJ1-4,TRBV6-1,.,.,CASSPLSERDEKLFF,TGTGCCAGCAGTCCACTTTCTGAGAGGGATGAAAAACTGTTTTTT
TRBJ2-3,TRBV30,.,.,CAWSGRRGTDTQYF,TGTGCCTGGAGTGGGCGGAGGGGCACAGATACGCAGTATTTT
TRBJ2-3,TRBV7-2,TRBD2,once,CASSRSSGSTDTQYF,TGTGCCAGCAGCCGTTCTAGCGGGTCCACAGATACGCAGTATTTT
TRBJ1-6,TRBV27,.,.,CASSLGPSSYNSPLHF,TGTGCCAGCAGTTTGGGACCGAGCTCCTATAATTCACCCCTCCACTTT
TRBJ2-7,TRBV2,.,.,CASSDRQSSYEQYF,TGTGCCAGCAGTGACCGTCAGAGCTCCTACGAGCAGTACTTC
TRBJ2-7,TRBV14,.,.,CASSQARGSSEQYF,TGTGCCAGCAGCCAAGCCAGGGGAAGTTCCGAGCAGTACTTC